A selection of T cell receptor beta chains follows, all from one sample in a study of blood T cell repertoires in COVID-19. Clones were read by immunoSEQ multiplex PCR, and TCRdb kept only the in-frame ones, dropping some. The sample contains about 15,000 clones, about 80% of which appear only once. The specimen sequenced was peripheral blood. These TCRs come from a man between 65 and 79 years old with active or convalescent COVID-19. The CDR3 runs from the conserved cysteine through the conserved F or W. A D gene is named only where the DNA matches it firmly. Clone size, where shown, is once, few, many, or a class for clones that have expanded.

len,abundance,j_gene,d_gene,v_gene,CDR3aa,CDR3nt
15,NA,TRBJ2-7,NA,TRBV19,CASSRSNVMSGEQYF,TGTGCCAGTAGTCGATCCAACGTTATGAGCGGAGAGCAGTACTTC
16,NA,TRBJ2-3,TRBD2,TRBV11-2,CASSPSTGLNTDTQYF,TGTGCCAGCAGCCCAAGCACGGGACTAAACACAGATACGCAGTATTTT
14,NA,TRBJ1-5,NA,TRBV6-8,CASSTGFRNQPQHF,TGTGCCAGCAGTACAGGGTTTCGAAATCAGCCCCAGCATTTT
13,few,TRBJ1-2,NA,TRBV11-2,CASSLAAEYGYTF,TGTGCCAGCAGCTTAGCGGCGGAATATGGCTACACCTTC
12,NA,TRBJ2-7,NA,TRBV3-1/TRBV3-2,CASSQDEARQYF,TGTGCCAGCAGCCAAGATGAGGCGCGGCAGTACTTC
14,NA,TRBJ1-2,NA,TRBV19,CASSIAQQSYGYTF,TGTGCCAGTAGTATTGCACAGCAAAGCTATGGCTACACCTTC
16,NA,TRBJ2-7,TRBD2,TRBV6-2/TRBV6-3,CASSSKRSGRLYEQYF,TGTGCCAGCAGCTCGAAACGCAGCGGGAGGCTATACGAGCAGTACTTC
16,NA,TRBJ1-4,NA,TRBV10-3,CAISENMGQLNEKLFF,TGTGCCATCAGTGAGAATATGGGGCAGCTAAATGAAAAACTGTTTTTT
13,NA,TRBJ2-7,NA,TRBV11-1,CASARGSSYEQYF,TGTGCCAGCGCTAGGGGAAGCTCCTACGAGCAGTACTTC
13,NA,TRBJ1-6,NA,TRBV10-1,CASSASREAPLHF,TGCGCCAGCAGTGCGTCCCGAGAGGCACCCCTCCACTTT
17,few,TRBJ1-3,NA,TRBV9,CASSVVPLGGAGNTIYF,TGTGCCAGCAGCGTAGTCCCTTTGGGCGGGGCTGGAAACACCATATATTTT
14,NA,TRBJ2-1,TRBD2,TRBV4-1,CASSQLTSGGPPFF,TGCGCCAGCAGCCAACTGACTAGCGGGGGCCCCCCGTTCTTC
13,NA,TRBJ2-7,TRBD1,TRBV11-2,CASSSDRGAEQYF,TGTGCCAGCAGCTCCGACAGGGGGGCCGAGCAGTACTTC
14,NA,TRBJ2-7,TRBD2,TRBV6-2/TRBV6-3,CASSYGWEGLEQYF,TGTGCCAGCAGTTATGGCTGGGAGGGCCTCGAGCAGTACTTC
11,few,TRBJ1-2,NA,TRBV28,CASSFIHGYTF,TGTGCCAGCAGTTTCATTCATGGCTACACCTTC
15,few,TRBJ2-1,NA,TRBV28,CASSFGAGINNEQFF,TGTGCCAGCAGTTTCGGAGCGGGCATTAACAATGAGCAGTTCTTC
11,NA,TRBJ2-7,NA,TRBV20-1,CSARTSLGQYF,TGCAGTGCTAGGACTTCGCTCGGGCAGTACTTC
15,NA,TRBJ2-3,TRBD1,TRBV4-3,CASSQETGSTDTQYF,TGCGCCAGCAGCCAAGAGACAGGGAGCACAGATACGCAGTATTTT
17,NA,TRBJ2-6,NA,TRBV13,CASSSSDSSSGANVLTF,TGTGCCAGCAGCTCGTCGGACAGCAGCTCTGGGGCCAACGTCCTGACTTTC
13,NA,TRBJ2-1,TRBD2,TRBV2,CASGSSGPGQQFF,TGTGCCAGCGGCAGTAGCGGGCCAGGTCAGCAGTTCTTC
12,NA,TRBJ2-3,NA,TRBV6-2/TRBV6-3,CASSTRDHTQYF,TGTGCCAGCAGCACTAGGGATCATACGCAGTATTTT
15,NA,TRBJ2-3,NA,TRBV14,CASSLRDTGTDTQYF,TGTGCCAGCAGCCTTCGGGACACCGGCACAGATACGCAGTATTTT
15,NA,TRBJ1-5,TRBD1,TRBV6-5,CASSPTGGFNQPQHF,TGTGCCAGCAGCCCGACAGGGGGCTTCAATCAGCCCCAGCATTTT
17,NA,TRBJ2-5,TRBD2,TRBV4-1,CASSQGAGRIVGETQYF,TGCGCCAGCAGCCAAGGGGCCGGGAGGATCGTGGGGGAGACCCAGTACTTC
15,NA,TRBJ1-6,NA,TRBV9,CASSVGQEENSPLHF,TGTGCCAGCAGCGTAGGGCAGGAGGAGAATTCACCCCTCCACTTT
15,NA,TRBJ2-7,NA,TRBV28,CASSSPSGGGYEQYF,TGTGCCAGCAGTTCCCCTAGTGGAGGAGGGTACGAGCAGTACTTC
15,NA,TRBJ1-5,TRBD1,TRBV4-1,CASSQETGEGQPQHF,TGCGCCAGCAGCCAAGAGACAGGGGAGGGTCAGCCCCAGCATTTT
13,NA,TRBJ2-1,NA,TRBV7-9,CASSSYRYNEQFF,TGTGCCAGCAGCTCCTATCGGTATAATGAGCAGTTCTTC
15,NA,TRBJ2-1,NA,TRBV6-5,CASSPLGSTYNEQFF,TGTGCCAGCAGTCCACTAGGCTCTACCTACAATGAGCAGTTCTTC
10,medium-sized,TRBJ2-5,NA,TRBV7-9,CAIDSGTQYF,TGTGCCATCGATTCGGGGACCCAGTACTTC
14,NA,TRBJ1-2,TRBD1,TRBV5-1,CASSLADRGYGYTF,TGCGCCAGCAGCTTGGCGGACAGGGGCTATGGCTACACCTTC
15,NA,TRBJ2-1,TRBD2,TRBV11-3,CASSSGTSANNEQFF,TGTGCCAGCAGCTCAGGGACTAGCGCAAACAATGAGCAGTTCTTC
17,NA,TRBJ2-2,TRBD1,TRBV5-1,CASSLGPGQGDTGELFF,TGCGCCAGCAGCTTGGGGCCGGGCCAGGGGGACACCGGGGAGCTGTTTTTT
16,NA,TRBJ2-5,NA,TRBV1,CTSSSRLAGNQETQYF,TGCACCAGCAGCTCCCGACTAGCGGGAAACCAAGAGACCCAGTACTTC
15,NA,TRBJ2-3,TRBD1,TRBV28,CASKWTGGHTDTQYF,TGTGCCAGCAAATGGACAGGGGGCCACACAGATACGCAGTATTTT
14,NA,TRBJ2-5,TRBD1,TRBV9,CASSGGQGRETQYF,TGTGCCAGCAGCGGAGGACAGGGGAGAGAGACCCAGTACTTC
17,few,TRBJ1-6,NA,TRBV7-8,CASSLGPQDGGTSPLHF,TGTGCCAGCAGCTTAGGCCCTCAGGACGGAGGGACGTCACCCCTCCACTTT
16,NA,TRBJ2-2,NA,TRBV4-1,CASSQRPEGNSGELFF,TGCGCCAGCAGCCAAAGGCCGGAGGGAAACTCCGGGGAGCTGTTTTTT
14,few,TRBJ2-2,TRBD1,TRBV5-1,CASSDRGNTGELFF,TGCGCCAGCTCGGACAGGGGAAACACCGGGGAGCTGTTTTTT
16,NA,TRBJ2-6,TRBD2,TRBV3-1/TRBV3-2,CASSQAGGSGANVLTF,TGTGCCAGCAGCCAAGCGGGGGGCTCTGGGGCCAACGTCCTGACTTTC
14,few,TRBJ1-1,NA,TRBV5-4,CASTYQGRSTEAFF,TGTGCCAGCACCTATCAGGGAAGAAGCACTGAAGCTTTCTTT
15,NA,TRBJ1-1,NA,TRBV5-1,CASSLVAGENTEAFF,TGCGCCAGCAGCTTGGTCGCGGGTGAGAACACTGAAGCTTTCTTT
19,NA,TRBJ1-2,NA,TRBV5-8,CASSLDAGRDLGLSHGYTF,TGTGCCAGCAGCTTGGACGCCGGGAGGGACCTAGGACTAAGCCATGGCTACACCTTC
11,few,TRBJ1-6,NA,TRBV28,CASRSTGPLHF,TGTGCCAGCAGGTCTACGGGACCCCTCCACTTT
17,NA,TRBJ1-1,TRBD1,TRBV7-2,CASSLGGDRSSDTEAFF,TGTGCCAGCAGCTTAGGGGGGGACAGGTCTTCGGACACTGAAGCTTTCTTT
15,NA,TRBJ1-6,NA,TRBV9,CASSASGEADSPLHF,TGTGCCAGCAGCGCTTCAGGGGAAGCGGATTCACCCCTCCACTTT
14,NA,TRBJ1-4,TRBD1,TRBV24-1,CATSETGAGEKLFF,TGTGCCACCAGTGAGACAGGGGCAGGGGAAAAACTGTTTTTT
15,once,TRBJ2-1,TRBD1,TRBV19,CASSIGGQGANEQFF,TGTGCCAGTAGTATCGGCGGTCAGGGGGCCAATGAGCAGTTCTTC
15,NA,TRBJ2-1,TRBD2,TRBV29-1,CSVLHGEGLGNEQFF,TGCAGCGTCCTGCACGGGGAGGGCTTAGGCAATGAGCAGTTCTTC
13,NA,TRBJ2-1,TRBD2,TRBV12-3/TRBV12-4,CASSTGTSNEQFF,TGTGCCAGCAGTACCGGGACTAGTAATGAGCAGTTCTTC
16,once,TRBJ2-1,TRBD2,TRBV5-4,CASSLGGLAGYNEQFF,TGTGCCAGCAGCTTGGGTGGACTAGCGGGGTACAATGAGCAGTTCTTC
13,NA,TRBJ1-5,NA,TRBV28,CASEGDSNQPQHF,TGTGCCAGCGAAGGGGATAGCAATCAGCCCCAGCATTTT
15,NA,TRBJ1-3,TRBD1,TRBV5-3,CARSTATGGGNTIYF,TGTGCCAGAAGCACCGCGACAGGGGGCGGAAACACCATATATTTT